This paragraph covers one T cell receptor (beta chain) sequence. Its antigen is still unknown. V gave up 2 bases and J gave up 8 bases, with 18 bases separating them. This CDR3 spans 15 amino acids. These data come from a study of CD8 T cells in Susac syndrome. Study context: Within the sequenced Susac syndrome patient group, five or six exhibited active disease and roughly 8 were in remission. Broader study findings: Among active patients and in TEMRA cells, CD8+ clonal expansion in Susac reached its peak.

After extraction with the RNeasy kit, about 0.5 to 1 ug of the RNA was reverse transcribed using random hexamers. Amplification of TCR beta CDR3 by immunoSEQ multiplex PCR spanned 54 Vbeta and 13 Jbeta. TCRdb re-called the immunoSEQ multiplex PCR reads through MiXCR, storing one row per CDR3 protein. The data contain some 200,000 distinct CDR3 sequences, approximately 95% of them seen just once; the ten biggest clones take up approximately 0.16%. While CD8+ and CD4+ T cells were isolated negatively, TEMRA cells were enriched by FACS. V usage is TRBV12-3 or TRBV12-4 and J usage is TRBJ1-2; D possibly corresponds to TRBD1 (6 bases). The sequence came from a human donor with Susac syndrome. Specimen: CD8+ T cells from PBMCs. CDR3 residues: CASSLLGGSSQGYTF. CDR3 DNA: TGTGCCAGCAGTTTATTGGGGGGCTCTTCTCAGGGCTACACCTTC.